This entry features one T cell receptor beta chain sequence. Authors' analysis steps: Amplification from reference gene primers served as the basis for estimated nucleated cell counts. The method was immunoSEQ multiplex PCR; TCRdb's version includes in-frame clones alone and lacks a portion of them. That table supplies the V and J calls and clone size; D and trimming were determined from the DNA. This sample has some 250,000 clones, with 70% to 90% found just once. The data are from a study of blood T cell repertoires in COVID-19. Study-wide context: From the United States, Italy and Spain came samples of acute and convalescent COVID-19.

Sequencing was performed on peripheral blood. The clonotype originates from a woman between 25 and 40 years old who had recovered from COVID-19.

The CDR3 DNA follows: TGCGCCAGCAGCACAGGGGACTTTTACAATGAGCAGTTCTTC. The encoded protein is CASSTGDFYNEQFF. V is TRBV5-1 and J is TRBJ2-1, with a possible D match to TRBD1 (7 bases). Germline CDR1 and CDR2: SGHRS and YFSETQ. The CDR3 has 14 amino acids. The V gene lost 4 bases and the J gene lost 4 bases, with 12 bases spanning the gap.